These 28 T cell receptor beta chains originate from one sample sequenced in a study of vaccination effects on CD4 cells after COVID-19. No antigen is known for these receptors. Pools of viral peptides were used by the ViraFEST assay to expand antigen-specific CD4+ T cells ahead of sequencing. At the end of 9 to 11 days of culture, CD4+ T cells were isolated. Participants completed two doses of the BNT162b2 or mRNA-1273 vaccine. Only in-frame clones appear in the TCRdb table, and some are missing; sequencing was by immunoSEQ multiplex PCR. This table has some 29,000 clones, approximately 60% appearing once. The sequences come from CD4+ T cells from PBMCs cultured with SARS-CoV-2 spike peptides, collected after COVID-19 vaccination. Receptor source: a human donor who received a COVID-19 vaccine.

V is TRBV7-8 and J is TRBJ1-2; 11 nucleotides align to TRBD1. Unmatched junction bases numbered 3, after V lost 5 bases and J lost 4 bases. This CDR3 region has 14 residues. The germline V gene encodes CDR1 SGHVS and CDR2 FQNEAQ. CDR3 nucleotides: TGTGCCAGCAGCCGGACAGGGGGCATCTATGGCTACACCTTC. It codes for CASSRTGGIYGYTF.

This CDR3 is CASNKGPNYGYTF. In nucleotides, the CDR3 is TGTGCCAGCAACAAGGGACCTAACTATGGCTACACCTTC. This chain joins TRBV7-9 and TRBJ1-2, with a possible D match to TRBD1 (5 bases). The germline CDR1 and CDR2 sequences are SEHNR and FQNEAQ (reference sequence). The CDR3 is made up of 13 amino acids. V lost 7 bases, J lost 0 bases, and 9 bases lay in between.

This chain links TRBV15 with TRBJ2-7; 10 bases align to TRBD2. Trimming at V came to 5 bases and at J to 5 bases, leaving 9 bases not matched to a gene. Per germline, CDR1 LNHNV and CDR2 YYDKDF (reference sequence). The CDR3 is 15 residues long. CDR3 in amino acids: CATSLELAGVNEQYF. The CDR3 bases are TGTGCCACCAGCCTGGAGCTAGCGGGGGTCAACGAGCAGTACTTC. Supplemented by reference TRBV15 and TRBJ2-7, the full variable domain reads DAMVIQNPRYQVTQFGKPVTLSCSQTLNHNVMYWYQQKSSQAPKLLFHYYDKDFNNEADTPDNFQSRRPNTSFCFLDIRSPGLGDTAMYLCATSLELAGVNEQYFGPGTRLTVT.

The chain is built from TRBV19 and TRBJ1-4; D may be TRBD1 (6 bases). Germline CDR1 LNHDA, CDR2 SQIVND (reference sequence). The CDR3 extends over 14 amino acids. V lost 4 bases to trimming and J lost 6 bases, with 12 bases between them. The CDR3, as DNA: TGTGCCAGTAGTAACAGGGCGAGTGATGAAAAACTGTTTTTT. This encodes CASSNRASDEKLFF.

This rearrangement joins TRBV10-1 to TRBJ2-3; the match to TRBD1 covers 10 bases. Trimming cost V 6 bases and J 3 bases; bases outside gene matches: 6. This CDR3 has 15 residues. Looked up from germline, CDR1 is WNHNN and CDR2 is SYGVQD (reference sequence). The CDR3 DNA sequence: TGCGCCAGCAGCCCGGGACAGGGGAGGACAGATACGCAGTATTTT. Protein sequence: CASSPGQGRTDTQYF.

The chain's CDR3 is CASSFWASGSFTGNEQFF. CDR3 nucleotides: TGTGCCAGCAGCTTTTGGGCTAGCGGGAGTTTTACGGGGAATGAGCAGTTCTTC. The genes are TRBV5-5 and TRBJ2-1; 10 bases are shared with TRBD2. The V and J ends lost 2 bases and 7 bases, in that order; junction bases with no gene match: 15. Looked up from germline, CDR1 is SGHKS and CDR2 is YYEKEE (reference sequence). The CDR3 is 18 amino acids.

V gene TRBV29-1 combines with J gene TRBJ2-7; TRBD2 might be the D (5 bases). V lost 4 bases and J lost 3, with 10 bases in between. This CDR3 has 12 residues. Germline V CDR1 and CDR2: SQVTM, ANQGSEA. CDR3 coding DNA: TGCAGCGTTGGGGAGAACTACTACGAGCAGTACTTC. Protein sequence: CSVGENYYEQYF.

This chain links TRBV5-1 with TRBJ2-5; D not resolved. With 3 bases removed from V and 5 bases from J, the gap between germline ends came to 11 bases. The CDR3 has 13 amino acids. The germline V gene has CDR1 SGHRS and CDR2 YFSETQ. The CDR3 nucleotides read TGCGCCAGCAGCTACCCCCACTTCGAGACCCAGTACTTC. This gives the protein CASSYPHFETQYF. Full variable domain (remainder filled in from reference TRBV5-1 and TRBJ2-5): KAGVTQTPRYLIKTRGQQVTLSCSPISGHRSVSWYQQTPGQGLQFLFEYFSETQRNKGNFPGRFSGRQFSNSRSEMNVSTLELGDSALYLCASSYPHFETQYFGPGTRLLVL.

The chain joins TRBV19 to TRBJ2-3, with 9 bases identical to TRBD1. Germline V gene data show CDR1 as LNHDA and CDR2 as SQIVND (reference sequence). The CDR3 spans 16 residues. V trimming: 3 bases; J trimming: 2 bases; junction bases outside the gene matches: 6. For the CDR3, the DNA is TGTGCCAGTAGTATGGGGGACAGGGTGCCCACAGATACGCAGTATTTT. It encodes CASSMGDRVPTDTQYF.

The chain couples TRBV7-9 to TRBJ1-2, with a tentative D call TRBD1 (6 bases). The V end was cut by 5 bases, the J end by 7 bases, with 17 bases between. This CDR3 comprises 14 residues. Germline V gene lookup returns CDR1 SEHNR and CDR2 FQNEAQ (reference sequence). Here the CDR3 reads CASSKGGALGGYTF. As DNA, the CDR3 is TGTGCCAGCAGCAAGGGGGGCGCCTTGGGTGGCTACACCTTC.

This chain links TRBV4-1 with TRBJ2-2, with D perhaps TRBD1 or TRBD2 (5 bases each). The germline V gene has CDR1 MGHRA and CDR2 YSYEKL. V was trimmed by 4 bases and J by 7 bases, leaving 13 bases between them. This CDR3 has 14 amino acids. Here the CDR3 reads CASSRPGGGGELFF. CDR3 DNA: TGCGCCAGCAGCCGCCCTGGGGGTGGCGGGGAGCTGTTTTTT.

This clone occurred a few times. This chain links TRBV4-2 with TRBJ1-5; D remains unclear. V lost 0 bases, J lost 7 bases, and 10 bases lay in between. In germline, CDR1 is LGHNA, CDR2 YNFKEQ. This CDR3 spans 14 amino acids. The CDR3 DNA sequence: TGTGCCAGCAGCCAAGACGAGAACCGACAGCCCCAGCATTTT. This encodes CASSQDENRQPQHF.

This clone was seen more than once but under ten times. This chain connects TRBV10-3 to TRBJ1-2, with 9 bases fitting TRBD1. Germline CDR1 ENHRY, CDR2 SYGVKD. The CDR3 is made up of 14 amino acids. V shed 5 bases and J 5 bases; nucleotides not matched to a gene: 6. The DNA for the CDR3 is TGTGCCATCAGTTCCGGGACAGGGACTTATGGCTACACCTTC. Translating it yields CAISSGTGTYGYTF.

The chain joins TRBV2 to TRBJ1-6; the D gene is possibly TRBD1 (5 bases). CDR3 length: 14 residues. Germline V gives CDR1 SNHLY, CDR2 FYNNEI. V gave up 7 bases and J gave up 14 bases, with 21 bases separating them. CDR3 sequence (DNA): TGTGCCAGCAAACAGGAGACCTCCCCACAGGCCCTCCACTTT. Translated: CASKQETSPQALHF. Full variable domain (remainder filled in from reference TRBV2 and TRBJ1-6): EPEVTQTPSHQVTQMGQEVILRCVPISNHLYFYWYRQILGQKVEFLVSFYNNEISEKSEIFDDQFSVERPDGSNFTLKIRSTKLEDSAMYFCASKQETSPQALHFGNGTRLTVT.

This chain links TRBV29-1 with TRBJ2-4; the D is unclear. The CDR3 has 12 amino acids. Germline V gene sequence: CDR1 SQVTM, CDR2 ANQGSEA. V lost 3 bases and J 7 bases, leaving 10 bases between the germline ends. The CDR3 DNA reads TGCAGCGTTGATCGGCAGGATAACATTCAGTACTTC. This codes for CSVDRQDNIQYF.

The chain employs TRBV2 and TRBJ2-1; no reliable D call. Germline CDR1 and CDR2: SNHLY and FYNNEI. With 5 bases removed from V and 7 bases from J, the gap between germline ends came to 6 bases. This CDR3 region has 11 residues. In nucleotides, the CDR3 is TGTGCCAGCAGTTTAGGGAATGAGCAGTTCTTC. It translates to CASSLGNEQFF.

This clone was seen only a few times. The rearrangement links TRBV19 to TRBJ1-1, with unresolved D. CDR1 is LNHDA and CDR2 is SQIVND in the germline V gene (reference sequence). The CDR3 length is 12 residues. With 4 bases removed from V and 4 bases from J, the gap between germline ends came to 7 bases. CDR3 amino acids: CASSRWSTEAFF. The CDR3 nucleotides are TGTGCCAGTAGTAGATGGAGCACTGAAGCTTTCTTT.

V and J are TRBV3-1 (or the pseudogene TRBV3-2) and TRBJ2-7, with TRBD2 matching 7 bases. V shed 3 bases, J shed 6 bases, and the junction held 11 bases outside the gene matches. The germline V gene encodes CDR1 LGHDT and CDR2 YNNKEL (reference sequence). The CDR3 loop spans 15 amino acids. CDR3 sequence: CASSQGVGGISEQYF. The CDR3 DNA is TGTGCCAGCAGCCAGGGCGTGGGAGGGATCTCCGAGCAGTACTTC.

The chain carries TRBV5-1 and TRBJ1-1; D not certain. From germline, CDR1 is SGHRS and CDR2 YFSETQ. CDR3 length: 17 amino acids. Trimming removed 3 bases at V and 0 bases at J, with 18 bases between. Written as DNA, the CDR3 is TGCGCCAGCAGCTCCTCTCTAGGTAAACTTATGAACACTGAAGCTTTCTTT. It encodes CASSSSLGKLMNTEAFF.

This sequence joins TRBV1 and TRBJ2-7; TRBD2, as called in the table, went unchecked against the DNA. TRBV1 is designated a pseudogene. The CDR3 has 16 residues. In DNA, the CDR3 is TGCACCAGCAGCCAAGGGAATAGCCGGGGTTCCTACGAGCAGTACTTC. Encoded protein: CTSSQGNSRGSYEQYF.

V usage is TRBV19 and J usage is TRBJ1-5; D gene unclear. Trimming cost V 2 bases and J 3 bases, with 17 bases left between them. CDR1 LNHDA and CDR2 SQIVND come from the germline V gene (reference sequence). The CDR3 covers 17 residues. The CDR3 DNA is TGTGCCAGTAGTATACGGAGAGTGCCCTTTGTCAATCAGCCCCAGCATTTT. Protein sequence: CASSIRRVPFVNQPQHF.

This clone turned up a few times. The V call is TRBV27, the J call TRBJ2-2; D remains ambiguous. The V end lost 5 bases, the J end lost 6 bases, and 10 bases lay between the germline ends. Germline V gene lookup returns CDR1 MNHEY and CDR2 SMNVEV (reference sequence). The CDR3 extends over 13 amino acids. The CDR3 DNA reads as TGTGCCAGCAGTGCTAATTTTGCCGGGGAGCTGTTTTTT. It translates to CASSANFAGELFF.

The chain combines TRBV4-1 with TRBJ2-1; TRBD2 aligns across 7 bases. After removal of 1 base from V and 5 bases from J, the junction contained 5 bases not matched to a gene. Germline V gene sequence: CDR1 MGHRA, CDR2 YSYEKL. CDR3 size: 15 residues. For the CDR3, the DNA is TGCGCCAGCAGCCAAGCTAGCGGCCCTAACAATGAGCAGTTCTTC. As protein: CASSQASGPNNEQFF.

V gene TRBV10-2 combines with J gene TRBJ2-7; either TRBD1 or TRBD2 may fit D (6 bases each). The CDR3 is made up of 15 amino acids. The V end was cut by 6 bases, the J end by 6 bases, with 21 bases between. CDR1 is WSHSY and CDR2 is SAAADI in the germline V gene. CDR3 nucleotides: TGCGCCAGCAGGAAGAGGGGGGTAGAAGTCGGCGAGCAGTACTTC. It is translated as CASRKRGVEVGEQYF.

This rearrangement joins TRBV4-1 to TRBJ2-7; D is undetermined. The CDR3 length is 15 residues. V lost 0 bases and J 2 bases, leaving 11 bases between the germline ends. Germline V gene lookup returns CDR1 MGHRA and CDR2 YSYEKL. The CDR3 spells CASSQDERTPYEQYF. CDR3 bases: TGCGCCAGCAGCCAAGATGAAAGGACCCCCTACGAGCAGTACTTC.

V and J are TRBV18 and TRBJ1-5; D gene unclear. Germline-derived CDR1 and CDR2 are KGHSH and LQKENI. Trimming removed 2 bases at V and 3 bases at J, with 8 bases between. The CDR3 totals 14 residues. DNA for the CDR3: TGTGCCAGCTCACCAACTACAGACAATCAGCCCCAGCATTTT. This sequence encodes CASSPTTDNQPQHF.

J is TRBJ1-5 and V is TRBV6-1, with 8 bases aligning to TRBD1. After removal of 3 bases from V and 6 bases from J, the junction contained 4 bases not matched to a gene. This CDR3 has 14 amino acids. Germline lookup yields CDR1 MNHNS and CDR2 SASEGT. The CDR3 reads CASSEGQVFQPQHF. Written as DNA, the CDR3 is TGTGCCAGCAGTGAGGGACAGGTTTTTCAGCCCCAGCATTTT.

The chain combines TRBV2 with TRBJ2-5; 7 bases line up with TRBD2. The V gene end was trimmed by 9 bases and the J gene end by 4 bases; junction bases not matched to a gene: 11. Germline V gives CDR1 SNHLY, CDR2 FYNNEI. This CDR3 has 14 residues. CDR3 nucleotides: TGTGCCAGGACGCGGGTAGCGGGTACAGAGACCCAGTACTTC. It encodes CARTRVAGTETQYF.